This passage covers 26 T cell receptor beta chains from one sample sequenced in a study of blood T cell repertoires in COVID-19. Sequencing was performed with immunoSEQ multiplex PCR; in TCRdb, only in-frame clones are kept and a portion is missing. The table lists approximately 350,000 clones, roughly nine tenths of them singletons. The sample was peripheral blood. The origin of the receptors is a man aged 35 to 55 with acute or convalescent COVID-19.

The V gene is TRBV5-4, the J gene TRBJ1-3; no definite D call. Germline loops: CDR1 SGHNT, CDR2 YYREEE (reference sequence). V lost 2 bases and J lost 0, with 12 bases in between. There are 16 residues in the CDR3. CDR3 loop: CASSLNPLSSGNTIYF. CDR3 nucleotide sequence: TGTGCCAGCAGCTTAAATCCGCTCAGCTCTGGAAACACCATATATTTT. Drawing the rest from reference TRBV5-4 and TRBJ1-3, the complete variable domain is ETGVTQSPTHLIKTRGQQVTLRCSSQSGHNTVSWYQQALGQGPQFIFQYYREEENGRGNFPPRFSGLQFPNYSSELNVNALELDDSALYLCASSLNPLSSGNTIYFGEGSWLTVV.

The chain links TRBV27 to TRBJ2-2, with 7 bases matching TRBD2. V lost 8 bases, J lost 4 bases, and 7 bases stayed unmatched. The CDR3 consists of 14 residues. The germline CDR1 and CDR2 sequences are MNHEY and SMNVEV (reference sequence). The DNA for the CDR3 is TGTGCCAGCTCCTCGGGGGGAGGCACCGGGGAGCTGTTTTTT. Protein product: CASSSGGGTGELFF.

This sequence joins TRBV6-6 and TRBJ1-2; 7 bases agree with TRBD1. Germline trimming cut 8 bases from V and 0 bases from J; bases unmatched to any gene: 12. CDR3 length: 16 residues. CDR1 and CDR2 from the germline V gene are MNHNY and SVGAGI (reference sequence). CDR3 sequence: CASCRGEGGANYGYTF. The CDR3, as DNA: TGTGCCAGCTGTCGGGGGGAAGGGGGCGCTAACTATGGCTACACCTTC.

The chain recombines TRBV5-6 with TRBJ1-2; D is undetermined. CDR1 is SGHDT and CDR2 is YYEEEE in the germline V gene. The V gene lost 0 bases and the J gene lost 4 bases, with 10 bases spanning the gap. This CDR3 is built from 14 residues. CDR3 bases: TGTGCCAGCAGCTTGGCCGTCGGGGTCTATGGCTACACCTTC. This encodes CASSLAVGVYGYTF. Full variable domain (missing parts from reference TRBV5-6 and TRBJ1-2): DAGVTQSPTHLIKTRGQQVTLRCSPKSGHDTVSWYQQALGQGPQFIFQYYEEEERQRGNFPDRFSGHQFPNYSSELNVNALLLGDSALYLCASSLAVGVYGYTFGSGTRLTVV.

This chain joins TRBV9 and TRBJ2-2; 7 bases line up with TRBD1. The germline gives CDR1 SGDLS, CDR2 YYNGEE. J lost 1 base, V lost 3 bases, and 3 bases had no gene match. The CDR3 length is 15 residues. The CDR3 DNA sequence: TGTGCCAGCAGCGGGACAGGAGTGAACACCGGGGAGCTGTTTTTT. This gives the protein CASSGTGVNTGELFF. The variable domain in full, with the rest retrieved from reference TRBV9 and TRBJ2-2, is DSGVTQTPKHLITATGQRVTLRCSPRSGDLSVYWYQQSLDQGLQFLIQYYNGEERAKGNILERFSAQQFPDLHSELNLSSLELGDSALYFCASSGTGVNTGELFFGEGSRLTVL.

The chain links TRBV9 to TRBJ1-6, with 9 positions matching TRBD1. Germline V gene data show CDR1 as SGDLS and CDR2 as YYNGEE. V lost 3 bases to trimming and J lost 7 bases; unmatched junction nucleotides: 8. The CDR3 extends over 16 amino acids. The CDR3 DNA sequence: TGTGCCAGCAGCGAACGCGGGACAGGGACGAATTCACCCCTCCACTTT. The encoded protein is CASSERGTGTNSPLHF.

The J gene is TRBJ1-5, the V gene TRBV7-2; D is perhaps TRBD1 (5 bases). Trimming pared 1 base from V and 6 bases from J, leaving 13 bases between. CDR1 SGHTA and CDR2 FQGNSA come from the germline V gene. The CDR3 totals 15 residues. The CDR3 coding sequence is TGTGCCAGCAGCTTAGAGTCCGGGGGGAGTCAGCCCCAGCATTTT. Translation: CASSLESGGSQPQHF.

In this sample, this clone turned up once. The rearrangement joins TRBV28 to TRBJ1-5; perhaps TRBD1 as D (5 bases). Trimming cost V 8 bases and J 5 bases, with 25 bases left between them. Germline loops: CDR1 MDHEN, CDR2 SYDVKM. CDR3 length: 17 residues. CDR3 in amino acids: CASGPGLTDVLYQPQHF. CDR3 DNA: TGTGCCAGCGGCCCTGGCCTGACAGACGTTCTTTATCAGCCCCAGCATTTT.

This chain joins TRBV11-2 and TRBJ2-1; 9 bases match TRBD2. The CDR3 covers 17 residues. The junction had 16 bases not matched to a gene; V was cut back by 6 bases and J by 7 bases. Germline-derived CDR1 and CDR2 are SGHAT and FQNNGV. CDR3: CASRGISSGEYSNEQFF. As DNA, the CDR3 is TGTGCCAGCAGGGGGATCTCTAGCGGGGAATATAGTAATGAGCAGTTCTTC.

The V call is TRBV7-2, the J call TRBJ1-3; 8 bases agree with TRBD1. There are 15 residues in the CDR3. The germline V gene has CDR1 SGHTA and CDR2 FQGNSA. V lost 5 bases, J lost 2 bases, and 5 bases stayed unmatched. The CDR3 spells CASSEAGGAGNTIYF. CDR3 coding DNA: TGTGCCAGCAGCGAAGCAGGGGGCGCTGGAAACACCATATATTTT.

The chain couples TRBV6-2 or TRBV6-3 to TRBJ1-1; 9 nucleotides match TRBD1. Per germline, CDR1 MNHEY and CDR2 SVGEGT. The ends lost 2 bases at V and 4 bases at J; junction bases unmatched: 2. The CDR3 runs 14 residues. The CDR3 reads CASSYDRGGTEAFF. CDR3 in DNA: TGTGCCAGCAGTTACGACAGGGGGGGCACTGAAGCTTTCTTT.

This chain uses TRBV7-9 with TRBJ1-1, with 9 positions matching TRBD1. Trimming at V came to 4 bases and at J to 1 base, leaving 4 bases not matched to a gene. The CDR3 covers 15 residues. Germline V gene sequence: CDR1 SEHNR, CDR2 FQNEAQ (reference sequence). Here the CDR3 DNA reads TGTGCCAGCAGCTCGTGGACAGGGGCGAACACTGAAGCTTTCTTT. Its protein product is CASSSWTGANTEAFF.

The rearrangement joins TRBV4-1 to TRBJ2-7, with D unclear. The CDR3 extends over 15 amino acids. The V gene's germline CDR1 is MGHRA and CDR2 YSYEKL. Trimming cost V 4 bases and J 2 bases, with 15 bases left between them. The CDR3 coding sequence is TGCGCCAGCAGCCTCCTAGACTCCGCGGCCTACGAGCAGTACTTC. Residues: CASSLLDSAAYEQYF.

The chain is built from TRBV7-9 and TRBJ2-7; maybe TRBD1 (5 bases). CDR3 size: 13 residues. Germline V gives CDR1 SEHNR, CDR2 FQNEAQ (reference sequence). V was trimmed by 6 bases and J by 5 bases, leaving 14 bases between them. As DNA, the CDR3 is TGTGCCAGCAGTGAAGGGGCTTCCGACGAGCAGTACTTC. Its protein product is CASSEGASDEQYF.

This chain links TRBV2 with TRBJ1-5; 8 bases match TRBD1. Per germline, CDR1 SNHLY and CDR2 FYNNEI. J lost 6 bases, V lost 8 bases, and 12 bases had no gene match. The CDR3 extends over 15 amino acids. CDR3 sequence (DNA): TGTGCCAGCGTGGAGGATACAGGGGGAGGTCAGCCCCAGCATTTT. Its translation: CASVEDTGGGQPQHF.

A remark on this clone: The junction shows a germline mismatch at one end, possibly a read error. The J gene is TRBJ2-7, the V gene TRBV10-1, with 11 bases lining up with TRBD1. The CDR3 covers 15 residues. Germline CDR1 and CDR2: WNHNN and SYGVQD (reference sequence). The CDR3 is CASSERDRGSCEQYF. DNA for the CDR3: TGCGCCAGCAGTGAGCGGGACAGGGGGTCCTGCGAGCAGTACTTC.

The rearrangement uses TRBV18 and TRBJ1-1, with D possibly matching TRBD1 (5 bases). The CDR3 extends over 13 amino acids. Trimming took 5 bases from V and 1 from J, leaving 8 bases between them. Germline V gene lookup returns CDR1 KGHSH and CDR2 LQKENI. DNA of the CDR3: TGTGCCAGCTCATCGGACAAGAACACTGAAGCTTTCTTT. Protein product: CASSSDKNTEAFF.

A single count supports this clone. This sequence joins TRBV7-9 and TRBJ2-1, with 14 bases matching TRBD2. Per germline, CDR1 SEHNR and CDR2 FQNEAQ (reference sequence). J gave up 7 bases and V 6 bases, and 14 bases lay outside the gene matches. The CDR3 sequence is 18 residues long. The CDR3 DNA follows: TGTGCCAGCAGTCCCGTCCCGACTAGCGGGAGGGATCTAAATGAGCAGTTCTTC. Translated, it gives CASSPVPTSGRDLNEQFF.

The chain employs TRBV4-3 and TRBJ1-2, with D uncertain. The CDR3 runs to 14 residues. The germline gives CDR1 LGHNA, CDR2 YSLEER. The V gene lost 0 bases and the J gene lost 2 bases, with 7 bases spanning the gap. The DNA of the CDR3 is TGCGCCAGCAGCCAAGATATACGGAACTATGGCTACACCTTC. Its translation: CASSQDIRNYGYTF.

Only one count was recorded for this clone. The rearrangement links TRBV10-3 to TRBJ1-5; 7 bases fit TRBD1. After removal of 3 bases from V and 4 bases from J, the junction contained 9 bases not matched to a gene. The CDR3 is 16 amino acids. CDR1 ENHRY and CDR2 SYGVKD come from the germline V gene. Here the CDR3 DNA reads TGTGCCATCAGTGATTCCAGGGGGGCCGTGAATCAGCCCCAGCATTTT. It is translated as CAISDSRGAVNQPQHF.

This chain joins TRBV5-6 and TRBJ1-5, with D perhaps TRBD1 (5 bases). The V end lost 1 base, the J end lost 2 bases, and 10 bases lay between the germline ends. The CDR3 runs 15 residues. Germline V gene data show CDR1 as SGHDT and CDR2 as YYEEEE. CDR3 amino acids: CASSLRGGGNQPQHF. The CDR3 DNA reads TGTGCCAGCAGCTTGCGGGGAGGGGGCAATCAGCCCCAGCATTTT.

About this clone: Germline and junction disagree at one end, which may indicate a read error. CDR3 in amino acids: CASSLEGLADF. Here the CDR3 DNA reads TGTGCCAGCAGCTTAGAAGGACTAGCGGACTTC. The chain recombines TRBV7-9 with TRBJ2-5, with 10 bases that match TRBD2. The CDR3 contains 11 residues. CDR1 is SEHNR and CDR2 is FQNEAQ in the germline V gene (reference sequence).

The chain is built from TRBV28 and TRBJ1-4; maybe TRBD1 (5 bases). Germline CDR1 MDHEN, CDR2 SYDVKM. This CDR3 spans 14 amino acids. Deletions cut 2 bases from V and 8 bases from J, with 12 bases between. CDR3 region: CASSLGSGYEKLFF. The CDR3 region has the DNA TGTGCCAGCAGTTTAGGTTCAGGGTACGAAAAACTGTTTTTT.

The V and J genes are TRBV27 and TRBJ1-2, with D perhaps matching TRBD1 (5 bases). V was pared by 3 bases and J by 8 bases, with 16 bases between. CDR1 is MNHEY and CDR2 is SMNVEV in the germline V gene (reference sequence). This CDR3 contains 14 residues. For the CDR3, the DNA is TGTGCCAGCAGTTTGGGAGGCGGGGCGGCGGGCTACACCTTC. Translation: CASSLGGGAAGYTF.

For this clone: Sequence at one end of the junction differs from germline and may be a read error. The chain combines TRBV6-1 with TRBJ2-5, with a weak D call TRBD1 (5 bases). CDR1 and CDR2 (germline): MNHNS, SASEGT. The CDR3 loop spans 18 amino acids. Here the CDR3 DNA reads TGTGCCAGCAGTCAAGCCCTTCGGACCTCCGTAAGGGGAGAGACCCAGTACTTC. This gives the protein CASSQALRTSVRGETQYF.

V usage is TRBV5-6 and J usage is TRBJ2-1; 8 nucleotides match TRBD2. CDR3 length: 16 amino acids. The ends lost 3 bases at V and 3 bases at J; junction bases unmatched: 8. Germline values: CDR1 SGHDT, CDR2 YYEEEE. The CDR3 DNA sequence: TGTGCCAGCAGCTGGGGAGCGGCGGGGGGCTACAATGAGCAGTTCTTC. Protein sequence: CASSWGAAGGYNEQFF.